This record covers a single T cell receptor (beta chain). This entry belongs to a study of OX40 agonist ivuxolimab in advanced cancers. Study as a whole: Every 2 weeks, ivuxolimab was infused into the patients intravenously at between 0.01 and 10 mg/kg.

The CDR3 runs 13 residues. V trimming: 5 bases; J trimming: 7 bases; junction bases outside the gene matches: 7. Germline V gene data show CDR1 as MDHEN and CDR2 as SYDVKM. TCRdb keeps only in-frame clones here, not all; method: immunoSEQ multiplex PCR. This table holds around 60,000 clones, 91% found once. Patients were ruled out by autoimmune disease history or systemic immunosuppression. The chain employs TRBV28 and TRBJ1-2, with 7 bases that match TRBD1. This receptor was identified in an adult with an advanced solid tumor such as melanoma, head and neck, liver or kidney cancer. The source was CD4+ or CD8+ T cells sorted from blood, collected in a trial of the OX40 agonist ivuxolimab. The CDR3: CASSLSGGLGYTF. The CDR3 coding sequence is TGTGCCAGCAGTCTATCAGGGGGGCTTGGCTACACCTTC.